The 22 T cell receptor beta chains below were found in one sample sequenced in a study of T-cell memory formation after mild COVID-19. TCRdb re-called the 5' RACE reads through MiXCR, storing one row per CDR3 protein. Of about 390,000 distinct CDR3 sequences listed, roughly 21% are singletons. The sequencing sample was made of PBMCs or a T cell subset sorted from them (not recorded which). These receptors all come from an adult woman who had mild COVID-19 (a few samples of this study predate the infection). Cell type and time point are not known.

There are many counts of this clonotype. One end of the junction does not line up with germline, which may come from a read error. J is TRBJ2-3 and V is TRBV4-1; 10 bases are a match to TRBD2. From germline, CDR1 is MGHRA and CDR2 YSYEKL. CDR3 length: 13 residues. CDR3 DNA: TGCGCCAGCAGCCGTGATAGCGGGAGGCCCCGGTCTTTT. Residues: CASSRDSGRPRSF.

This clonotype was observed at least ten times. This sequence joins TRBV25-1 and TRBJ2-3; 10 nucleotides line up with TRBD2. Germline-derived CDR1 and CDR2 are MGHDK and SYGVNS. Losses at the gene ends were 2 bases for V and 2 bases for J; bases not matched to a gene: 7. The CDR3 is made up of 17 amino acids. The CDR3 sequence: CASSEAQRGGPTDTQYF. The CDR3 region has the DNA TGTGCCAGCAGTGAAGCTCAGCGGGGGGGCCCCACAGATACGCAGTATTTT. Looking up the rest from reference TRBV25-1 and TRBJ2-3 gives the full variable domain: EADIYQTPRYLVIGTGKKITLECSQTMGHDKMYWYQQDPGMELHLIHYSYGVNSTEKGDLSSESTVSRIRTEHFPLTLESARPSHTSQYLCASSEAQRGGPTDTQYFGPGTRLTVL.

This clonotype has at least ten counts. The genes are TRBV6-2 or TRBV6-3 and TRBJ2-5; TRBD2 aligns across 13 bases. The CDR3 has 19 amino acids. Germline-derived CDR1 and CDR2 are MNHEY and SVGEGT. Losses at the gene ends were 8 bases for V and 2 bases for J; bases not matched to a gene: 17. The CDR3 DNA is TGTGCCAGCCGACCTTGGAGGGGACTAGCGGGACGGAAACAAGAGACCCAGTACTTC. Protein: CASRPWRGLAGRKQETQYF.

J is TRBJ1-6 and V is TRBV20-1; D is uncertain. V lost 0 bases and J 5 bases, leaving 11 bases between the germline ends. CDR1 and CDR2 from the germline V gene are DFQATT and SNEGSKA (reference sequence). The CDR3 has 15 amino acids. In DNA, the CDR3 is TGCAGTGCTAGAGATTGGACTGGCCATAATTCACCCCTCCACTTT. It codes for CSARDWTGHNSPLHF.

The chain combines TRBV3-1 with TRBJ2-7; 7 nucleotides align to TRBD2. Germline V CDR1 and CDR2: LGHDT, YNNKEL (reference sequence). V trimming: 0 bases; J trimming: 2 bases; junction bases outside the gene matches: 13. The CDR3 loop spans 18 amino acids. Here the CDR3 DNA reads TGTGCCAGCAGCCAAGATTGGGGGAGGGGACTTGTTCCCTACGAGCAGTACTTC. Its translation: CASSQDWGRGLVPYEQYF.

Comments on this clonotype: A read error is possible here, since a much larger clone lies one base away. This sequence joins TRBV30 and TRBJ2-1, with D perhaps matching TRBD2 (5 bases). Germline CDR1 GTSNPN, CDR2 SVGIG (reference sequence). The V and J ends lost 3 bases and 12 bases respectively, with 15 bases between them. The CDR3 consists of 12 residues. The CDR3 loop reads CAWRLSVDGQFF. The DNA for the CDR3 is TGTGCCTGGAGACTTAGCGTGGATGGGCAGTTCTTC.

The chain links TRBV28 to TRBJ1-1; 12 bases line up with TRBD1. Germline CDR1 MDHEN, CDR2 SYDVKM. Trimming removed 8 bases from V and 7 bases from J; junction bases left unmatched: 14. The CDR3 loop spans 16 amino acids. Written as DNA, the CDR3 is TGTGCCAGCCGTATCTTCTCCGGGACAGGGGGCAATGAAGCTTTCTTT. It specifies CASRIFSGTGGNEAFF.

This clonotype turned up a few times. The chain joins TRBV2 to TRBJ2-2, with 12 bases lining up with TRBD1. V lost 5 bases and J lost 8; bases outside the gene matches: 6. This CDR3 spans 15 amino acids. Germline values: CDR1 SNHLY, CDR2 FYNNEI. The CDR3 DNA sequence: TGTGCCAGCAGTCCGGGACAGGGGGCGCCGGGGGAGCTGTTTTTT. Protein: CASSPGQGAPGELFF.

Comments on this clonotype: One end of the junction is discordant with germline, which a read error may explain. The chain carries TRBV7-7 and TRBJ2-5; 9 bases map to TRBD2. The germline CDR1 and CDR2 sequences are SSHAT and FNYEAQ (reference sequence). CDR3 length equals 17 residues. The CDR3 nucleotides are TGTGCTAGCAGCGAACAATATAGCGGGGGTTTACAAGAGACCCAGTACTTC. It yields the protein CASSEQYSGGLQETQYF.

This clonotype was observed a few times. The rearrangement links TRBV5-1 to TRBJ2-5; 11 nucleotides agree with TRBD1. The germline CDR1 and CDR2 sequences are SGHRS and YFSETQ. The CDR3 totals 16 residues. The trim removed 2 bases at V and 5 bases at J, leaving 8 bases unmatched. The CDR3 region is CASSFIGQGAMETQYF. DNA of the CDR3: TGCGCCAGCAGCTTTATCGGACAGGGGGCTATGGAGACCCAGTACTTC.

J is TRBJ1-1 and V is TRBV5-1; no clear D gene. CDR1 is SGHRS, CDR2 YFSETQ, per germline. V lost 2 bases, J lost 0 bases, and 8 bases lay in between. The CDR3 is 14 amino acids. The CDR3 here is CASSFNQMNTEAFF. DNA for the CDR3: TGCGCCAGCAGCTTCAACCAAATGAACACTGAAGCTTTCTTT.

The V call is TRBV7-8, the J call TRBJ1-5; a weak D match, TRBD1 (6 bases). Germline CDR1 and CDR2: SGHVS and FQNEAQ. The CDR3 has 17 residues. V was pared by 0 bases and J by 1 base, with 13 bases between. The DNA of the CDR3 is TGTGCCAGCAGCTTAGCGAGTCACAGGGACAGCAATCAGCCCCAGCATTTT. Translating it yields CASSLASHRDSNQPQHF.

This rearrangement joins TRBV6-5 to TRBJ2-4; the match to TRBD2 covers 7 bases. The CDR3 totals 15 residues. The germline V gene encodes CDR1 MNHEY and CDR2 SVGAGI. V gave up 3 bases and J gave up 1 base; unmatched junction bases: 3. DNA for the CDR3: TGTGCCAGCAGTTATGGGGGGGATGCCAAAAACATTCAGTACTTC. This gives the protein CASSYGGDAKNIQYF.

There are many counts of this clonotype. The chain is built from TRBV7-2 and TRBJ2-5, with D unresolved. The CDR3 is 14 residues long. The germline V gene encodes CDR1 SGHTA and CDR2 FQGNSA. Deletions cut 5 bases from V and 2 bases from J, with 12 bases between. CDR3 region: CASSPGRSQETQYF. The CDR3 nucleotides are TGTGCCAGCAGCCCTGGCCGCTCTCAAGAGACCCAGTACTTC.

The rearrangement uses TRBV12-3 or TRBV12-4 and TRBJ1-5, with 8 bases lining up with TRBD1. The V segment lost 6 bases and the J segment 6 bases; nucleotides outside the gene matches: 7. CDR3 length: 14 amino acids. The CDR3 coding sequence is TGTGCCAGCAGCCCAGGGGGCGAGAGTCAGCCCCAGCATTTT. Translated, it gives CASSPGGESQPQHF.

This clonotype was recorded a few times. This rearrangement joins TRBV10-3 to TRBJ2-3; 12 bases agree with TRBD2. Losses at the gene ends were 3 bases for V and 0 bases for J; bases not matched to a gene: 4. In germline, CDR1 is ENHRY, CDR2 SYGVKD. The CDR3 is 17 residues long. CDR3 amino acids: CAISEPGLAGSTDTQYF. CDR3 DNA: TGTGCCATCAGTGAACCCGGACTAGCGGGGAGCACAGATACGCAGTATTTT.

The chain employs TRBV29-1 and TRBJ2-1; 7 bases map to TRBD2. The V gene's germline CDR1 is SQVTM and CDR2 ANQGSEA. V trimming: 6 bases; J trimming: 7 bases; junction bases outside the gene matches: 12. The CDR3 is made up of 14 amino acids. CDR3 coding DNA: TGCAGCGTCGCCCCGCGACTAGCCTGGAATGAGCAGTTCTTC. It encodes CSVAPRLAWNEQFF.

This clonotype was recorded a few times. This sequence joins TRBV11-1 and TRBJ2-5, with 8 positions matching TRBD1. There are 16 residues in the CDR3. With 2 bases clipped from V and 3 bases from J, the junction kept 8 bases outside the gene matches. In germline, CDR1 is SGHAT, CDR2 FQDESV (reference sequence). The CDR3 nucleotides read TGTGCCAGCAGCTTAAGGCCCCCGGACAGGGAAGAGACCCAGTACTTC. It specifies CASSLRPPDREETQYF.

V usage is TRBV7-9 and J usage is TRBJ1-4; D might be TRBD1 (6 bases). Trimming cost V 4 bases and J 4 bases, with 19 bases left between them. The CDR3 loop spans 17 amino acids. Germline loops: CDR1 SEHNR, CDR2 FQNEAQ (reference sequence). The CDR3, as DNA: TGTGCCAGCAGCTCATCTGCGGGGGGGCGCTTTAATGAAAAACTGTTTTTT. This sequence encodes CASSSSAGGRFNEKLFF. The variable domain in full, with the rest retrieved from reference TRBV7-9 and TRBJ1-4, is DTGVSQNPRHKITKRGQNVTFRCDPISEHNRLYWYRQTLGQGPEFLTYFQNEAQLEKSRLLSDRFSAERPKGSFSTLEIQRTEQGDSAMYLCASSSSAGGRFNEKLFFGSGTQLSVL.

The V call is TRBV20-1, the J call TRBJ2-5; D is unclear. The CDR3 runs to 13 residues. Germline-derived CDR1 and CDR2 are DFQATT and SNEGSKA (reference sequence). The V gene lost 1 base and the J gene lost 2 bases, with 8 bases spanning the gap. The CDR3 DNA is TGCAGTGCTAGAGGTGCGAGACAAGAGACCCAGTACTTC. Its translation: CSARGARQETQYF.

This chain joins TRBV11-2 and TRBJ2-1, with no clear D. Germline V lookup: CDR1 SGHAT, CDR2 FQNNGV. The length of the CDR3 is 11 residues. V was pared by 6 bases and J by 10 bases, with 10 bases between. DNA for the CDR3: TGTGCCAGCAGGAAGGACCGGGAGCAGTTCTTC. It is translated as CASRKDREQFF.

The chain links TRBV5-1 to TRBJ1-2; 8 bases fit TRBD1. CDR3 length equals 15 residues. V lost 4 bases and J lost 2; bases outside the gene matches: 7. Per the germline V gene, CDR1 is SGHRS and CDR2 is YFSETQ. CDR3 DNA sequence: TGCGCCAGCAGCACACAGGGGGAGGTAAACTATGGCTACACCTTC. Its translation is CASSTQGEVNYGYTF.